A selection of T cell receptor beta chains follows, all from one sample in a study of blood T cell repertoires in COVID-19. Data came from immunoSEQ multiplex PCR; TCRdb stores just in-frame clones and leaves some out. The data show more than 300,000 clones, 90% to 95% seen once. The specimen was PBMCs or T cells enriched from blood (not recorded which). The receptors originated from a woman between 40 and 55 years old who had been exposed to COVID-19. CDR3s include the opening cysteine and the closing phenylalanine or tryptophan. A D gene is named only where the DNA matches it firmly. Rows may omit the clone size; those that give it use once, few, many or a size class.

v_call	d_call	clone_size	j_call	cdr3_aa	cdr3_nt
TRBV9	.	.	TRBJ1-5	CASSVGVSNQPQHF	TGTGCCAGCAGCGTAGGAGTTAGCAATCAGCCCCAGCATTTT
TRBV5-6	.	.	TRBJ2-7	CASSLVLEEQYF	TGTGCCAGCAGCTTGGTCCTTGAGGAGCAGTACTTC
TRBV7-2	.	.	TRBJ1-2	CASSLGPGGQSYGYTF	TGTGCCAGCAGCTTAGGACCCGGCGGACAGTCCTATGGCTACACCTTC
TRBV21-1	.	.	TRBJ1-2	CASILVAGSVYGYTF	TGTGCCAGCATCCTTGTAGCGGGAAGCGTCTATGGCTACACCTTC
TRBV6-5	TRBD1	.	TRBJ2-3	CASRPGTGITDTQYF	TGTGCCAGCAGACCCGGGACAGGCATCACAGATACGCAGTATTTT
TRBV4-1	.	.	TRBJ2-3	CASSQDRVPADTQYF	TGCGCCAGCAGCCAAGATCGAGTGCCCGCAGATACGCAGTATTTT
TRBV12-3/TRBV12-4	.	.	TRBJ1-1	CASSQRSTEAFF	TGTGCCAGCAGTCAGCGGAGCACTGAAGCTTTCTTT
TRBV5-1	.	.	TRBJ2-3	CASSLTRPNTDTQYF	TGCGCCAGCAGCTTGACTAGACCCAACACAGATACGCAGTATTTT
TRBV11-1	TRBD1	.	TRBJ1-1	CASSLDRLNTEAFF	TGTGCCAGCAGCCTGGACAGGTTGAACACTGAAGCTTTCTTT
TRBV9	TRBD1	.	TRBJ1-6	CASSVESGTGADSPLHF	TGTGCCAGCAGCGTCGAATCCGGGACAGGGGCCGATTCACCCCTCCACTTT
TRBV24-1	.	.	TRBJ1-5	CATSAGMGQPQHF	TGTGCCACCAGTGCGGGGATGGGTCAGCCCCAGCATTTT
TRBV6-5	TRBD1	.	TRBJ1-2	CASSRRTGDGYTF	TGTGCCAGCAGTCGAAGGACAGGTGATGGCTACACCTTC
TRBV30	TRBD1	.	TRBJ1-5	CAWSVGTANQPQHF	TGTGCCTGGAGTGTCGGGACAGCCAATCAGCCCCAGCATTTT
TRBV5-1	.	.	TRBJ2-5	CASSLQGGIETQYF	TGCGCCAGCAGCTTACAGGGCGGCATTGAGACCCAGTACTTC
TRBV14	.	.	TRBJ1-2	CASSQDSTILQGYTF	TGTGCCAGCAGCCAAGATTCAACCATACTACAAGGCTACACCTTC
TRBV9	.	.	TRBJ2-1	CASSVGGGENEQFF	TGTGCCAGCAGCGTGGGGGGAGGAGAGAATGAGCAGTTCTTC
TRBV13	.	.	TRBJ2-7	CASSTGTLYEQYF	TGTGCCAGCAGCACCGGGACTTTGTACGAGCAGTACTTC
TRBV3-1/TRBV3-2	.	.	TRBJ2-1	CASSRVVAEYNEQFF	TGTGCCAGCAGCCGGGTGGTAGCGGAGTACAATGAGCAGTTCTTC
TRBV12-3/TRBV12-4	.	.	TRBJ1-6	CASSSPDSSPLHF	TGTGCCAGCAGTTCCCCGGACAGTTCACCCCTCCACTTT
TRBV29-1	TRBD1	.	TRBJ1-5	CSVATGVNQPQHF	TGCAGCGTTGCTACAGGGGTCAATCAGCCCCAGCATTTT
TRBV7-9	TRBD1	.	TRBJ1-1	CASSLTGVRTEAFF	TGTGCCAGCAGCTTAACAGGGGTGCGGACTGAAGCTTTCTTT
TRBV7-2	.	.	TRBJ1-6	CASRLGSRYNSPLHF	TGTGCCTCCCGACTTGGCTCCCGCTATAATTCACCCCTCCACTTT
TRBV7-2	TRBD2	.	TRBJ2-7	CASSYGGVPLEQYF	TGTGCCAGCAGCTACGGGGGGGTACCGCTCGAGCAGTACTTC
TRBV5-1	TRBD1	many	TRBJ1-4	CASSLGTGFREKLFF	TGCGCCAGCAGCTTGGGGACAGGGTTTCGGGAAAAACTGTTTTTT
TRBV2	TRBD1	.	TRBJ2-1	CASRGQGVSRDEQFF	TGTGCCAGCCGGGGACAGGGGGTATCTAGGGATGAGCAGTTCTTC